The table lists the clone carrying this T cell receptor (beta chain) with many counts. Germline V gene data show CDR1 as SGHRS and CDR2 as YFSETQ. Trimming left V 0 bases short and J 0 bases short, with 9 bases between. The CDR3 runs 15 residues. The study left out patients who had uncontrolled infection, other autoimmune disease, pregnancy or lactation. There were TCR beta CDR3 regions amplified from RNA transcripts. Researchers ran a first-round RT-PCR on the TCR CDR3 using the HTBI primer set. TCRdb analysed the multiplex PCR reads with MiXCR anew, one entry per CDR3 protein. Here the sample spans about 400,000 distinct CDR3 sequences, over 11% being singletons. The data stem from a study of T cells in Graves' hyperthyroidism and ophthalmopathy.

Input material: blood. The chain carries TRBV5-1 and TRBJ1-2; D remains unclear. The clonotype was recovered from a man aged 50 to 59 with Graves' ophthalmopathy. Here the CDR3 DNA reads TGCGCCAGCAGCTTGGAGTTCGGGGCTAACTATGGCTACACCTTC. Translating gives CASSLEFGANYGYTF.